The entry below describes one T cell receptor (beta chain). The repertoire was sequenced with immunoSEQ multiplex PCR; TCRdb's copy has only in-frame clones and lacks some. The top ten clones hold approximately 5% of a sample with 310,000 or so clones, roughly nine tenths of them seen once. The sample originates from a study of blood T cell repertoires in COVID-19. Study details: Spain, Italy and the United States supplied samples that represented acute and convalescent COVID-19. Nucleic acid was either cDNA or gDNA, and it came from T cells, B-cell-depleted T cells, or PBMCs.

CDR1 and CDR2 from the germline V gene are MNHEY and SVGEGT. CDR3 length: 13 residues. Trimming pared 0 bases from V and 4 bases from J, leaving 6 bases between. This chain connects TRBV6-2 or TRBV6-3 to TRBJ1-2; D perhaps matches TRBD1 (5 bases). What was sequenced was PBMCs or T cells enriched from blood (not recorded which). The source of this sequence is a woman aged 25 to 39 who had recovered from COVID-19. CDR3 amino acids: CASSYSDSYGYTF. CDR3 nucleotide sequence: TGTGCCAGCAGTTACTCAGACAGCTATGGCTACACCTTC.